This TCR beta chain was recorded in a study of post-analysis software for immune sequencing data. Study information: Courses of disease covered relapsing-remitting, secondary progressive and progressive-relapsing multiple sclerosis.

This CDR3 region has 16 residues. The V end lost 0 bases, the J end lost 0 bases, and 15 bases lay between the germline ends. Germline V gives CDR1 DFQATT, CDR2 SNEGSKA (reference sequence). This clonotype was detected only a few times. Its antigen remains unknown. General study results and limits: Elevated frequency relative to controls characterized four or five TRBV segments in patients, TRBV5-6, TRBV5-1 and TRBV20-1 among them. Versus controls, multiple sclerosis patients showed significantly lower diversity (normalized Chao1).

Built from TCR beta cDNA, the libraries had unique molecular identifiers in them. TCRdb redid the calling of the PCR reads with MiXCR, one entry per CDR3 protein. This table holds around 180,000 distinct CDR3 sequences, 25% to 35% found once. The TCR was taken from a girl aged 10-17 years with multiple sclerosis. The specimen was blood. J is TRBJ2-7 and V is TRBV20-1, with D perhaps TRBD2 (7 bases). Here the CDR3 reads CSARDGGGGSSYEQYF. As DNA, the CDR3 is TGCAGTGCTAGAGATGGGGGAGGGGGAAGCTCCTACGAGCAGTACTTC.